Described below is a single T cell receptor beta chain sequence and its context. Treatment denoted: around 19 received Ad26.COV2.S at low or high dose, single or two shots; several received placebo; per-sample allocation not given. Sampling occurred on day 63 after the first vaccine or placebo injection. In the vaccine, an Ad26 vector expressed the SARS-CoV-2 spike of the Wuhan strain. The sample comes from a study of Ad26.COV2.S vaccination and SARS-CoV-2 variants. As for the study in general: The donor was enrolled in the Ad26.COV2.S arm of the COV1001 trial. Once or twice, 56 days apart, Ad26.COV2.S was delivered intramuscularly.

Clones were read by immunoSEQ multiplex PCR, and TCRdb kept only the in-frame ones, dropping some. The top ten hold approximately 2.5% of the sample, which has 450,000 to 550,000 clones, 80% to 90% seen once. The receptor's source is a person aged 18-65 years who received the Ad26.COV2.S COVID-19 vaccine or a placebo. This specimen consisted of peripheral blood, obtained in a trial of Ad26.COV2.S vaccine versus placebo.

The CDR3 loop reads CASSLDPGAGELFF. Here the CDR3 DNA reads TGTGCCAGCAGCTTAGACCCGGGAGCCGGGGAGCTGTTTTTT. The chain carries TRBV7-2 and TRBJ2-2; the D gene is possibly TRBD2 (6 bases). This CDR3 spans 14 amino acids. V lost 1 base, J lost 6 bases, and 9 bases lay in between. Germline values: CDR1 SGHTA, CDR2 FQGNSA.